The 24 T cell receptor beta chains presented below share a single source sample, sequenced in a study of T cell responses to AZD1222 COVID-19 vaccine. Produced via immunoSEQ multiplex PCR; TCRdb's table is partial and in-frame only. The data contain more than 30,000 clones, approximately 88% of them singletons. Sequenced here: peripheral blood, sampled 28 days after the second AZD1222 dose. These receptor sequences come from an adult who received the AZD1222 COVID-19 vaccine.

The rearrangement links TRBV2 to TRBJ2-4; no clear D gene. The V and J ends lost 1 base and 6 bases respectively, with 4 bases between them. The CDR3 length is 12 residues. Germline V gene sequence: CDR1 SNHLY, CDR2 FYNNEI. CDR3 sequence reads: CASSEGRNIQYF. The CDR3 DNA reads as TGTGCCAGCAGTGAAGGCAGAAACATTCAGTACTTC.

The J gene is TRBJ2-7, the V gene TRBV6-1, with TRBD1 matching 8 bases. V lost 2 bases and J lost 0; bases outside the gene matches: 6. This CDR3 region has 16 residues. Germline-derived CDR1 and CDR2 are MNHNS and SASEGT. For the CDR3, the DNA is TGTGCCAGCAGTGAACGGACAGGGCGTAACTCCTACGAGCAGTACTTC. The encoded protein is CASSERTGRNSYEQYF.

The chain links TRBV30 to TRBJ2-2; possible D gene TRBD1, 5 bases. The CDR3 totals 16 residues. V lost 2 bases to trimming and J lost 3 bases, with 16 bases between them. Germline values: CDR1 GTSNPN, CDR2 SVGIG (reference sequence). CDR3 DNA sequence: TGTGCCTGGAGTTTTTTAGGGGCTAGGGACACCGGGGAGCTGTTTTTT. It encodes CAWSFLGARDTGELFF.

This chain links TRBV28 with TRBJ1-6; 9 positions match TRBD1. Germline V gene data show CDR1 as MDHEN and CDR2 as SYDVKM. The CDR3 is 16 residues long. The junction had 9 bases not matched to a gene; V was cut back by 5 bases and J by 7 bases. CDR3 region: CASSRYTGGLNSPLHF. As DNA, the CDR3 is TGTGCCAGCAGTCGTTACACAGGGGGCTTGAATTCACCCCTCCACTTT. Filled out from reference TRBV28 and TRBJ1-6, the complete variable domain reads DVKVTQSSRYLVKRTGEKVFLECVQDMDHENMFWYRQDPGLGLRLIYFSYDVKMKEKGDIPEGYSVSREKKERFSLILESASTNQTSMYLCASSRYTGGLNSPLHFGNGTRLTVT.

In its sample, this clone was seen once. The chain has TRBV10-3 and TRBJ1-1, with TRBD1 as a possible D gene (5 bases). The CDR3 is made up of 15 amino acids. Germline CDR1 is ENHRY and CDR2 is SYGVKD. The V and J ends lost 3 bases and 1 base respectively, with 12 bases between them. In nucleotides, the CDR3 is TGTGCCATCAGTGAAACAGGAGCCCGGAACACTGAAGCTTTCTTT. Residues: CAISETGARNTEAFF.

This chain connects TRBV4-3 to TRBJ1-2, with D unclear. The CDR3 consists of 13 residues. Per the germline V gene, CDR1 is LGHNA and CDR2 is YSLEER. V was trimmed by 6 bases and J by 1 base, leaving 9 bases between them. CDR3 nucleotide sequence: TGCGCCAGCAGTCTGACGGATAACTATGGCTACACCTTC. Its translation is CASSLTDNYGYTF.

This chain links TRBV30 with TRBJ2-4; no definite D call. CDR1 GTSNPN and CDR2 SVGIG come from the germline V gene (reference sequence). This CDR3 spans 11 amino acids. Trimming removed 3 bases from V and 9 bases from J, with 9 bases in between. In DNA form, the CDR3 reads TGTGCCTGGAGCCATGGCGGCATTCAGTACTTC. Protein product: CAWSHGGIQYF.

This clone was seen just once. V usage is TRBV19 and J usage is TRBJ1-1; D gene ambiguous. CDR1 is LNHDA and CDR2 is SQIVND in the germline V gene (reference sequence). V was pared by 1 base and J by 0 bases, with 6 bases between. The CDR3 runs to 14 residues. The CDR3 protein is CASSIAGMNTEAFF. The CDR3 nucleotides are TGTGCCAGTAGTATAGCCGGAATGAACACTGAAGCTTTCTTT.

The rearrangement uses TRBV3-1 (or the pseudogene TRBV3-2) and TRBJ2-2, with D perhaps matching TRBD1 or TRBD2 (5 bases each). Germline lookup yields CDR1 LGHDT and CDR2 YNNKEL (reference sequence). The CDR3 has 16 amino acids. V lost 2 bases and J lost 6, with 16 bases in between. The CDR3 sequence is CASSQRSGTAPGELFF. The CDR3 DNA reads as TGTGCCAGCAGCCAACGATCCGGGACGGCCCCCGGGGAGCTGTTTTTT.

The rearrangement links TRBV12-3 or TRBV12-4 to TRBJ2-5; 7 bases are a match to TRBD1. V trimming: 5 bases; J trimming: 4 bases; junction bases outside the gene matches: 4. This CDR3 is built from 13 residues. The CDR3: CASSRQGPETQYF. The DNA for the CDR3 is TGTGCCAGCAGTCGACAGGGTCCAGAGACCCAGTACTTC.

The chain uses TRBV2 and TRBJ1-2; D call uncertain. V was trimmed by 4 bases and J by 6 bases, leaving 15 bases between them. The CDR3 runs to 14 residues. Germline CDR1 SNHLY, CDR2 FYNNEI. CDR3 loop: CASSGFGVANGYTF. CDR3 nucleotide sequence: TGTGCCAGCAGTGGATTTGGGGTTGCCAATGGCTACACCTTC.

This clone was counted between two and nine times. The chain combines TRBV28 with TRBJ2-2; D is ambiguous. The CDR3 sequence is 13 residues long. Trimming cost V 0 bases and J 4 bases, with 3 bases left between them. CDR1 and CDR2 from the germline V gene are MDHEN and SYDVKM. The CDR3 here is CASSLWITGELFF. The CDR3 DNA reads as TGTGCCAGCAGTTTATGGATCACCGGGGAGCTGTTTTTT.

The V and J genes are TRBV5-1 and TRBJ1-2, with 7 bases that match TRBD1. CDR1 and CDR2 (germline): SGHRS, YFSETQ. The junction had 6 bases not matched to a gene; V was cut back by 0 bases and J by 4 bases. This CDR3 region has 15 residues. The CDR3 region has the DNA TGCGCCAGCAGCTTGGGGACAGGCATCCTCTATGGCTACACCTTC. Its protein is CASSLGTGILYGYTF.

The gene calls are TRBV4-1 and TRBJ1-6; D may be TRBD1 (5 bases). Germline CDR1 is MGHRA and CDR2 is YSYEKL. CDR3 size: 16 residues. V lost 3 bases, J lost 10 bases, and 19 bases lay in between. The CDR3 coding sequence is TGCGCCAGCAGCCAGGACGACAGAGCCCTAGGATCACCCCTCCACTTT. It yields the protein CASSQDDRALGSPLHF.

This clone has only a few counts. V usage is TRBV2 and J usage is TRBJ2-2; 13 bases map to TRBD2. Per germline, CDR1 SNHLY and CDR2 FYNNEI. Unmatched junction bases numbered 0, after V lost 3 bases and J lost 5 bases. The CDR3 length is 15 residues. CDR3 protein: CASSEGLAGTGELFF. The CDR3 DNA reads as TGTGCCAGCAGTGAGGGACTAGCGGGAACCGGGGAGCTGTTTTTT.

The gene calls are TRBV10-3 and TRBJ1-2, with D perhaps TRBD1 (5 bases). CDR3 length equals 14 residues. The V and J ends lost 4 bases and 2 bases respectively, with 11 bases between them. The V gene's germline CDR1 is ENHRY and CDR2 SYGVKD. The CDR3 DNA reads TGTGCCATCAGTGGACGACAGAGGAACTATGGCTACACCTTC. Translating it yields CAISGRQRNYGYTF.

CDR3 bases: TGTGCCAGCAGACGAGGTTCTGGAAACACCATATATTTT. This encodes CASRRGSGNTIYF. This sequence joins TRBV6-5 and TRBJ1-3; D unresolved. Trimming took 6 bases from V and 1 from J, leaving 7 bases between them. Germline-derived CDR1 and CDR2 are MNHEY and SVGAGI. The CDR3 loop spans 13 amino acids.

The CDR3 protein is CASSLGPGAGTDTQYF. The DNA of the CDR3 is TGTGCCAGCAGCTTGGGGCCAGGGGCTGGCACAGATACGCAGTATTTT. This chain joins TRBV7-3 and TRBJ2-3, with D possibly TRBD1 on 6 matching bases. Trimming left V 3 bases short and J 1 base short, with 14 bases between. Germline CDR1 SGHTA, CDR2 FQGTGA. The CDR3 runs 16 residues. The variable domain in full, completed from reference TRBV7-3 and TRBJ2-3, reads GAGVSQTPSNKVTEKGKYVELRCDPISGHTALYWYRQSLGQGPEFLIYFQGTGAADDSGLPNDRFFAVRPEGSVSTLKIQRTERGDSAVYLCASSLGPGAGTDTQYFGPGTRLTVL.

The chain couples TRBV10-3 to TRBJ2-1, with D unresolved. Trimming left V 2 bases short and J 9 bases short, with 5 bases between. This CDR3 is 11 amino acids long. Germline CDR1 is ENHRY and CDR2 is SYGVKD. CDR3 residues: CAISEGSEQFF. CDR3 nucleotide sequence: TGTGCCATCAGTGAGGGTTCTGAGCAGTTCTTC.

In this sample, this clone turned up once. The chain uses TRBV7-2 and TRBJ1-2, with TRBD1 matching 7 bases. V lost 4 bases to trimming and J lost 8 bases; unmatched junction nucleotides: 10. The CDR3 consists of 14 residues. The germline CDR1 and CDR2 sequences are SGHTA and FQGNSA. DNA for the CDR3: TGTGCCAGCAGCTCCATGACAGGGTTGGGAGGCTACACCTTC. Residues: CASSSMTGLGGYTF.

The chain couples TRBV6-5 to TRBJ1-2, with D unresolved. Germline V CDR1 and CDR2: MNHEY, SVGAGI. V dropped 2 bases and J dropped 8 bases, with 12 bases sitting between them. CDR3 length: 13 residues. The CDR3 DNA reads as TGTGCCAGCAGTTACCGGCTGGAGTCCGGCTACACCTTC. It is translated as CASSYRLESGYTF.

V is TRBV7-9 and J is TRBJ1-2; D is unclear. Germline V lookup: CDR1 SEHNR, CDR2 FQNEAQ (reference sequence). Deletions cut 3 bases from V and 1 base from J, with 9 bases between. The CDR3 runs to 14 residues. CDR3 sequence reads: CASSFGVFNYGYTF. The CDR3 nucleotides are TGTGCCAGCAGCTTCGGGGTTTTTAACTATGGCTACACCTTC.

The V and J genes are TRBV25-1 and TRBJ1-1; no clear D gene. The CDR3 is 15 residues long. Germline CDR1 reads MGHDK; CDR2 reads SYGVNS. V lost 1 base and J 0 bases, leaving 9 bases between the germline ends. The CDR3 protein is CASSESVAMNTEAFF. CDR3 DNA sequence: TGTGCCAGCAGTGAATCTGTAGCCATGAACACTGAAGCTTTCTTT. Full variable domain (outside the CDR3, taken from reference TRBV25-1 and TRBJ1-1): EADIYQTPRYLVIGTGKKITLECSQTMGHDKMYWYQQDPGMELHLIHYSYGVNSTEKGDLSSESTVSRIRTEHFPLTLESARPSHTSQYLCASSESVAMNTEAFFGQGTRLTVV.

The J gene is TRBJ1-3, the V gene TRBV7-2, with 8 bases matching TRBD1. The trim removed 5 bases at V and 2 bases at J, leaving 5 bases unmatched. The CDR3 runs 15 residues. Per germline, CDR1 SGHTA and CDR2 FQGNSA. CDR3 protein: CASSPWTGTGNTIYF. In nucleotides, the CDR3 is TGTGCCAGCAGCCCCTGGACAGGGACTGGAAACACCATATATTTT.